This T cell receptor (beta chain) comes out of a study of blood T cell repertoires in COVID-19. Study information: Nucleic acid was either cDNA or gDNA, and it came from T cells, B-cell-depleted T cells, or PBMCs.

With V trimmed by 2 bases and J by 7 bases, 7 bases remained unmatched. Per the germline V gene, CDR1 is GTSNPN and CDR2 is SVGIG (reference sequence). The CDR3 has 15 residues. The data were produced by immunoSEQ multiplex PCR, yet TCRdb's version contains in-frame clones alone and is incomplete. The sample shows roughly 330,000 clones, approximately 88% of them seen only once. Cohort placement rested on clinical history that participants reported themselves. Sequencing was carried out using PBMCs or T cells enriched from blood (not recorded which). This sequence was found in a young man who had recovered from COVID-19. This rearrangement joins TRBV30 to TRBJ1-6; 8 bases align to TRBD1. The CDR3, as DNA: TGTGCCTGGAGTCTGGGGACAGGAGAGAATTCACCCCTCCACTTT. The encoded protein is CAWSLGTGENSPLHF.